This T cell receptor (beta chain) was obtained from a study of shared clonotypes between healthy human individuals. Germline CDR1 KGHSY, CDR2 FQNENV. CDR3 length: 15 residues. V lost 4 bases and J lost 0, with 12 bases in between. Sequencing used immunoSEQ multiplex PCR; TCRdb keeps in-frame clones, though not all of them. The sample holds under 600,000 clones, more than 95% seen once. This TCR was sampled from a woman younger than 45 in good health. This chain links TRBV16 with TRBJ1-1; D remains unclear. The specimen was naive CD4+ T cells sorted from blood. This sample's subset: CD45RA+ positively selected. The DNA of the CDR3 is TGTGCCAGCAGCCTCGTCGAAGGCATGAACACTGAAGCTTTCTTT. Translation gives CASSLVEGMNTEAFF.